These T cell receptor beta chains were read from a single sample in a study of cytomegalovirus exposure and HLA in healthy donors. The repertoire was sequenced with immunoSEQ multiplex PCR; TCRdb's copy has only in-frame clones and lacks some. The table lists about 190,000 clones. The sequenced material came from PBMCs. The origin of the receptors is a woman aged 25 to 39 in good health and CMV-seropositive. Each CDR3 is given with its conserved first and last residue. Fields, in order: V gene, J gene, D gene, CDR3 DNA, CDR3 protein. D genes are given only for firm matches.

>TRBV4-3|TRBJ2-1|TRBD2
TGCGCCAGCAGCCAAGATGAGTCGGCCAGCGGGAGGCTGTATGAGCAGTTCTTC
CASSQDESASGRLYEQFF
>TRBV19|TRBJ2-1|TRBD2
TGTGCCAGTAGTATCCAGGGCAGCGGGGGGTACAATGAGCAGTTCTTC
CASSIQGSGGYNEQFF
>TRBV4-1|TRBJ1-6|-
TGCGCCAGCAGCCGGCAGGGCCGGGGGTATAATTCACTCCTCCACTTT
CASSRQGRGYNSLLHF
>TRBV12-5|TRBJ1-2|-
TGTGCTAGTGGTTTCTCCCCCGGGGTTAACTATGGCTACACCTTC
CASGFSPGVNYGYTF
>TRBV28|TRBJ1-2|-
TGTGCCAGCAGTTCACGGACAGATGCTAACTATGGCTACACCTTC
CASSSRTDANYGYTF
>TRBV10-1|TRBJ2-7|TRBD1
TGCGCCAGCAGTGAGTTGACAGGGTACTACGAGCAGTACTTC
CASSELTGYYEQYF
>TRBV28|TRBJ1-3|-
TGTGCCAGCAGTCCTCCGGGAGAAGGGGCTGGAAACACCATATATTTT
CASSPPGEGAGNTIYF
>TRBV7-9|TRBJ2-2|-
TGTGCCAGCAGCTTGTTACAGGGAACCGGGGAGCTGTTTTTT
CASSLLQGTGELFF
>TRBV4-3|TRBJ1-1|TRBD1
TGCGCCAGCAGCCAAGTCTTTGCCCGACAGGGCGGAGAAGCTTTCTTT
CASSQVFARQGGEAFF
>TRBV30|TRBJ1-6|TRBD1
TGTGCCTGGAGGGGGACAGGGCGCGGAACACCCCTCCACTTT
CAWRGTGRGTPLHF
>TRBV5-4|TRBJ1-3|-
TGTGCCAGCAGCCTGGACAGCCACGCGAACACCATATATTTT
CASSLDSHANTIYF
>TRBV7-8|TRBJ2-7|-
TGTGCCAGCAGCCCAGGCCCCGCACTTGGGCAGTACTTC
CASSPGPALGQYF
>TRBV6-1|TRBJ1-4|-
TGTGCCAGCAGTACAAACGGGAACCTGAATGAAAAACTGTTTTTT
CASSTNGNLNEKLFF
>TRBV5-1|TRBJ1-2|-
TGCGCCAGCAGCTCACTGACAACCAACTATGGCTACACCTTC
CASSSLTTNYGYTF
>TRBV4-1|TRBJ2-7|TRBD2
TGCGCCAGCAGCCCGGGACTAGCGGGGGTCTACGAGCAGTACTTC
CASSPGLAGVYEQYF
>TRBV5-1|TRBJ2-2|TRBD1
TGCGCCAGCAGCTTCGACAGGGCGAACACCGGGGAGCTGTTTTTT
CASSFDRANTGELFF
>TRBV4-1|TRBJ1-2|-
TGCGCCAGCAGCCAAGGTTTGAAGGCCGGGAAACGCTATGGCTACACCTTC
CASSQGLKAGKRYGYTF
>TRBV6-1|TRBJ2-5|TRBD1
TGTGCCAGCAGTGGACAGGGGGCGTCAGAGACCCAGTACTTC
CASSGQGASETQYF
>TRBV11-2|TRBJ2-7|TRBD2
TGTGCCAGCAGCTTCGGACTAGCTGGAGAGCAGTACTTC
CASSFGLAGEQYF
>TRBV28|TRBJ1-1|-
TGTGCCAGCAGTTCTGAGGTCTGGTTAGCTTTCTTT
CASSSEVWLAFF
>TRBV6-5|TRBJ2-7|TRBD2
TGTGCCAGCAGTTACACACTAGCGGGAGGGCCGGGCGAGCAGTACTTC
CASSYTLAGGPGEQYF
>TRBV4-3|TRBJ1-1|-
TGCGCCAGCAGCCCCCACAGGGTCCCTCCTGAAGCTTTCTTT
CASSPHRVPPEAFF
>TRBV28|TRBJ1-2|-
TGTGCCAGCTTCGCCCAGGGGAACTATGGCTACACCTTC
CASFAQGNYGYTF
>TRBV5-1|TRBJ2-5|TRBD1
TGCGCCAGCAGCGCCGGTACAGGGGGCGGAAAGACCCAGTACTTC
CASSAGTGGGKTQYF
>TRBV4-3|TRBJ2-3|-
TGCGCCAGCAGCCAAATGACTGGGGCCCCCACAGATACGCAGTATTTT
CASSQMTGAPTDTQYF
>TRBV5-1|TRBJ1-5|-
TGCGCCAGCAGCTTCGGGGATAGCAATCAGCCCCAGCATTTT
CASSFGDSNQPQHF
>TRBV7-9|TRBJ1-1|TRBD1
TGTGCCAGCAGCCATACAGGGGTAACTGAAGCTTTCTTT
CASSHTGVTEAFF
>TRBV19|TRBJ2-7|TRBD2
TGTGCCAGTAGTCTCCAACTAGCGGGGGGGGCCTACGAGCAGTACTTC
CASSLQLAGGAYEQYF
>TRBV5-6|TRBJ2-1|TRBD2
TGTGCCAGCAGCTTGATCCGAAGCGGGGGGCTAGGTGAGCAGTTCTTC
CASSLIRSGGLGEQFF
>TRBV6-5|TRBJ2-6|-
TGTGCCAGCAGTTACGTGAGAGATGGGGCCAACGTCCTGACTTTC
CASSYVRDGANVLTF
>TRBV9|TRBJ1-5|-
TGTGCCAGCAGCCGGGGGGATAGCAATCAGCCCCAGCATTTT
CASSRGDSNQPQHF
>TRBV5-5|TRBJ2-2|TRBD1
TGTGCCAGCAGCTGGGGACAGGGCGGGGAGCTGTTTTTT
CASSWGQGGELFF
>TRBV15|TRBJ1-2|-
TGTGCCACCAGCAGAGAACGGGAGTATGGCTACACCTTC
CATSREREYGYTF
>TRBV9|TRBJ1-3|-
TGTGCCAGCAGCAAAGGACAGAGCTCTGGAAACACCATATATTTT
CASSKGQSSGNTIYF
>TRBV7-9|TRBJ1-2|TRBD1
TGTGCCAGCAGAAACGGACAGGACTATGGCTACACCTTC
CASRNGQDYGYTF
>TRBV2|TRBJ1-5|TRBD1
TGTGCCAGCAGGAGGGGGACAGGGGGCAATCAGCCCCAGCATTTT
CASRRGTGGNQPQHF
>TRBV10-1|TRBJ1-6|-
TGCGCCAGCAGTGAGTGGTTGGGCTCACCCCTCCACTTT
CASSEWLGSPLHF
>TRBV5-1|TRBJ1-1|-
TGCGCCAGCAGCTTGGCTGGGACGACTAGTACTGAAGCTTTCTTT
CASSLAGTTSTEAFF
>TRBV28|TRBJ1-1|-
TGTGCCAGCACCTCCACAGGAAAAGCTTTCTTT
CASTSTGKAFF
>TRBV5-1|TRBJ2-5|TRBD1
TGCGCCAGCAGCTTAGGGGGCGCCGAGACCCAGTACTTC
CASSLGGAETQYF
>TRBV5-1|TRBJ2-3|-
TGCGCCAGCAGCCCTAGCACAGATACGCAGTATTTT
CASSPSTDTQYF
>TRBV4-1|TRBJ1-4|-
TGCGCCAGCAGCCGAACGGGGGTAGATAATGAAAAACTGTTTTTT
CASSRTGVDNEKLFF
>TRBV9|TRBJ2-7|-
TGTGCCAGCAGCGTAGGTGGACTCTCCCCCTACGAGCAGTACTTC
CASSVGGLSPYEQYF
>TRBV2|TRBJ1-2|-
TGTGCCAGCAGTCAACAGAAGAACTATGGCTACACCTTC
CASSQQKNYGYTF
>TRBV19|TRBJ1-1|-
TGTGCCAGTAGTACCCAGGGACTGAGGAACACTGAAGCTTTCTTT
CASSTQGLRNTEAFF
>TRBV5-1|TRBJ2-7|TRBD1
TGCGCCAGCAGCTGGGGACAGGGAGGCTACGAGCAGTACTTC
CASSWGQGGYEQYF
>TRBV28|TRBJ2-3|TRBD2
TGTGCCAGCTCACGGGGGGGAGGAACAGATACGCAGTATTTT
CASSRGGGTDTQYF
>TRBV5-1|TRBJ2-7|-
TGCGCCAGCAGCTTGAGCCGAATAGCGAGGGCCGACGAGCAGTACTTC
CASSLSRIARADEQYF
>TRBV9|TRBJ1-2|TRBD1
TGTGCCAGCAGCGTAGATTTTGACAGGGGGTTTGGCTACACCTTC
CASSVDFDRGFGYTF
>TRBV10-1|TRBJ2-1|TRBD1
TGCGCCAGCAGCCTCCGACAGGGGACCTACAATGAGCAGTTCTTC
CASSLRQGTYNEQFF
>TRBV10-3|TRBJ2-7|TRBD2
TGTGCCATCAGTGTCTCCGCGGGGAGGGCGGGGGAGCAGTACTTC
CAISVSAGRAGEQYF
>TRBV27|TRBJ1-2|TRBD1
TGTGCCAGCACGGGACAGGCGTTAGCTAACTATGGCTACACCTTC
CASTGQALANYGYTF
>TRBV18|TRBJ2-5|-
TGTGCCAGCTCACCATTAAATTTTGCGGAGACCCAGTACTTC
CASSPLNFAETQYF
>TRBV4-1|TRBJ2-5|TRBD2
TGCGCCAGCAGCCCTAGCGGGTTTATCTCTGAGACCCAGTACTTC
CASSPSGFISETQYF
>TRBV6-5|TRBJ2-7|-
TGTGCCAGCAGTTACTCGACCAGGGTGGACGAGCAGTACTTC
CASSYSTRVDEQYF
>TRBV19|TRBJ2-7|-
TGTGCCACCCTAGAGGAGGGGGGGTACGAGCAGTACTTC
CATLEEGGYEQYF
>TRBV28|TRBJ1-2|TRBD1
TGTGCCGGCAGTTCCAGGGGGCTACAAGGCTACACCTTC
CAGSSRGLQGYTF